The rows below give T cell receptor beta chains drawn from one sample of a study of blood T cell repertoires in COVID-19. Repertoires were generated with immunoSEQ multiplex PCR, while TCRdb's copy carries only in-frame clones and drops some. The sample consists of some 95,000 clones, 80% to 90% of them appearing once. The sample taken for sequencing was peripheral blood. The receptors shown here come from a man at least 80 years old with active or convalescent COVID-19. The CDR3 runs from the conserved cysteine through the conserved F or W. D genes are given only for firm matches. Size tells how often a clone was seen (once, few, many) or the class of an expanded clone, and some rows leave it out.

J,D,size,length,V,CDR3,DNA
TRBJ1-2,TRBD1,NA,15,TRBV6-5,CASTWTGGSNYGYTF,TGTGCCAGCACCTGGACAGGGGGGTCTAACTATGGCTACACCTTC
TRBJ2-1,TRBD2,NA,16,TRBV15,CATSRLSGGAYNEQFF,TGTGCCACCAGCAGACTAAGCGGGGGGGCCTACAATGAGCAGTTCTTC
TRBJ2-7,NA,NA,14,TRBV11-3,CASSLGAGDGEQYF,TGTGCCAGCAGCTTAGGGGCAGGGGACGGCGAGCAGTACTTC
TRBJ2-1,TRBD2,NA,13,TRBV6-5,CASGREVYNEQFF,TGTGCTTCAGGGAGGGAGGTCTACAATGAGCAGTTCTTC
TRBJ1-1,NA,NA,14,TRBV7-2,CASSFPSPNTEAFF,TGTGCCAGCAGCTTTCCGAGCCCGAACACTGAAGCTTTCTTT
TRBJ2-7,NA,few,13,TRBV27,CASSHHRSYEQYF,TGTGCCAGCAGTCACCACAGGTCCTACGAGCAGTACTTC
TRBJ1-2,TRBD1,NA,15,TRBV7-9,CASSMAGTGPIGYTF,TGTGCCAGCAGCATGGCAGGGACAGGCCCTATTGGCTACACCTTC
TRBJ1-4,NA,few,15,TRBV4-3,CASSQERGVVRKLFF,TGCGCCAGCAGCCAGGAGAGAGGTGTTGTACGAAAACTGTTTTTT
TRBJ2-3,NA,NA,16,TRBV4-2,CASSQGLNSGPDTQYF,TGTGCCAGCAGCCAAGGGCTTAATTCTGGGCCAGATACGCAGTATTTT
TRBJ2-3,NA,NA,14,TRBV5-1,CASSTLPDSDTQYF,TGCGCCAGCAGCACGTTACCAGATTCGGATACGCAGTATTTT
TRBJ1-1,NA,NA,15,TRBV28,CASSPLGQPNTEAFF,TGTGCCAGCAGTCCCCTGGGGCAGCCGAACACTGAAGCTTTCTTT
TRBJ1-2,TRBD1,once,15,TRBV25-1,CASSTQGALVYGYTF,TGTGCCAGCAGTACCCAGGGGGCATTGGTGTATGGCTACACCTTC
TRBJ1-3,TRBD1,few,13,TRBV30,CAWDRENRNTIYF,TGTGCCTGGGACAGGGAGAATCGAAACACCATATATTTT
TRBJ2-2,TRBD2,NA,16,TRBV4-2,CASSQVTSANTGELFF,TGTGCCAGCAGCCAGGTGACTAGCGCAAACACCGGGGAGCTGTTTTTT
TRBJ2-1,TRBD2,NA,14,TRBV6-1,CASSEREGVHEQFF,TGTGCCAGCAGTGAACGGGAGGGGGTCCATGAGCAGTTCTTC
TRBJ1-3,TRBD1,NA,17,TRBV7-2,CASSSYSTGGSGNTIYF,TGTGCCAGCAGCTCCTACTCCACAGGGGGCAGTGGAAACACCATATATTTT
TRBJ1-2,NA,NA,13,TRBV7-2,CASSQRGNYGYTF,TGTGCCAGCAGCCAACGCGGGAACTATGGCTACACCTTC
TRBJ2-3,TRBD2,NA,12,TRBV7-9,CAWSGGADTQYF,TGTGCCTGGTCGGGGGGGGCAGATACGCAGTATTTT
TRBJ1-6,TRBD1,NA,15,TRBV18,CASSPSRDRDSPLHF,TGTGCCAGCTCACCGTCCCGGGACAGGGATTCACCCCTCCACTTT
TRBJ2-3,TRBD2,NA,16,TRBV5-5,CASSSGLAVLSDTQYF,TGTGCCAGCAGCTCGGGACTAGCGGTATTATCGGATACGCAGTATTTT
TRBJ1-5,TRBD1,NA,14,TRBV19,CASSRTGINQPQHF,TGTGCCAGTAGTCGGACAGGGATCAATCAGCCCCAGCATTTT
TRBJ1-2,TRBD1,few,15,TRBV19,CASRPRDRVAYGYTF,TGTGCCAGTAGGCCACGGGACAGGGTAGCGTATGGCTACACCTTC
TRBJ1-2,TRBD1,NA,15,TRBV24-1,CATSDPGQGLGSYTF,TGTGCCACCAGTGATCCGGGACAGGGTCTGGGTAGCTACACCTTC
TRBJ2-3,TRBD1,NA,16,TRBV5-5,CASSSQPGQSTDTQYF,TGTGCCAGCAGCTCACAACCGGGACAGAGCACAGATACGCAGTATTTT
TRBJ1-1,NA,NA,13,TRBV5-6,CASSLVWGGEAFF,TGTGCCAGCAGCTTGGTTTGGGGGGGCGAAGCTTTCTTT
TRBJ2-1,NA,NA,16,TRBV11-3,CASSLDNRVGFNEQFF,TGTGCCAGCAGCTTAGATAATAGAGTTGGTTTCAATGAGCAGTTCTTC
TRBJ2-1,NA,NA,13,TRBV19,CASSSRDNNEQFF,TGTGCCAGTAGTTCCCGGGACAACAATGAGCAGTTCTTC
TRBJ2-7,TRBD2,NA,14,TRBV19,CASSPSGRPNEQYF,TGTGCCAGTAGCCCTAGCGGGAGGCCTAACGAGCAGTACTTC
TRBJ1-1,TRBD1,NA,16,TRBV23-1,CASSPRGRGRWTEAFF,TGCGCCAGCAGTCCAAGGGGCAGGGGGCGTTGGACTGAAGCTTTCTTT
TRBJ1-5,NA,NA,19,TRBV4-1,CASSPREDRDGYSNQPQHF,TGCGCCAGCAGCCCGAGGGAGGACCGGGACGGATATAGCAATCAGCCCCAGCATTTT
TRBJ1-1,NA,NA,13,TRBV18,CASSLDRNTEAFF,TGTGCCAGCTCACTAGACAGGAACACTGAAGCTTTCTTT
TRBJ1-6,TRBD1,once,15,TRBV28,CASTLGGQPRAPLHF,TGTGCCAGCACCTTAGGGGGACAGCCGCGTGCACCCCTCCACTTT
TRBJ1-5,NA,NA,14,TRBV7-9,CASSLGPASEPQHF,TGTGCCAGCAGCTTAGGTCCCGCGTCGGAGCCCCAGCATTTT
TRBJ2-5,NA,NA,12,TRBV19,CASSVDWETQYF,TGTGCCAGTAGTGTGGACTGGGAGACCCAGTACTTC
TRBJ2-1,TRBD2,NA,15,TRBV10-3,CAISERLAGAGEQFF,TGTGCCATCAGTGAACGACTAGCGGGAGCTGGTGAGCAGTTCTTC
TRBJ1-2,NA,NA,12,TRBV10-3,CALSRSGNGYTF,TGTGCCCTCAGTCGTTCGGGGAACGGCTACACCTTC